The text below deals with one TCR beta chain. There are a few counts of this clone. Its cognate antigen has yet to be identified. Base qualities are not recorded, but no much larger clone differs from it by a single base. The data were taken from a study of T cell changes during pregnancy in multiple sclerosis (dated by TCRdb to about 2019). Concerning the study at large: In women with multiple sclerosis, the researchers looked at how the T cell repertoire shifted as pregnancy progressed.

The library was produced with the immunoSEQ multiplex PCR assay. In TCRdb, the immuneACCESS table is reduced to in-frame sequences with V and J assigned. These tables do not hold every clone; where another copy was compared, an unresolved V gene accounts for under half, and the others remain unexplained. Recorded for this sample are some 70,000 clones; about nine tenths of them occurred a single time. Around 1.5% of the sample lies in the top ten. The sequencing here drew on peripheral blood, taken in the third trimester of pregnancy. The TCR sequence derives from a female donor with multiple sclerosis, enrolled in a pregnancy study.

The DNA sequence reads TGTGCCAGCAGTTCAGAGGTAATTAGACAGCCCCAGCATTTT. This codes for CASSSEVIRQPQHF. The chain couples TRBV28 to TRBJ1-5, with the D gene not clear enough to name. The junction carries 14 bases between V and J, which are trimmed by 4 bases and 7 bases respectively. The CDR3, cysteine through phenylalanine, is 14 amino acids long. The kept DNA is CDR3 alone, 42 bases in frame from the first base. From the germline V gene, CDR1 is MDHEN and CDR2 is SYDVKM.